The present T cell receptor beta chain was sequenced within a study of cytomegalovirus exposure and HLA in healthy donors. Germline assignment: CDR1 DFQATT and CDR2 SNEGSKA (reference sequence). This CDR3 has 11 residues. V lost 6 bases, J lost 8 bases, and 11 bases lay in between. About this clone: Its antigen remains unknown.

Study-level points and caveats: Among the CMV-associated chains, three were confirmed in vitro as specific for CMV antigens. With further analysis later on, most CMV-associated TCR beta chains appeared HLA-restricted. HLA allele associations emerged for some 16,000 TCR beta sequences in a later analysis, at 0.05 false discovery rate.

A multiplex PCR was run with 60 Vbeta primers and 13 Jbeta primers. Only in-frame clones appear in the TCRdb table, and some are missing; sequencing was by immunoSEQ multiplex PCR. Reported are 120,000 or so clones; the ten largest clones contain around 4%. Healthy individuals who donated bone marrow served as the donors. Sequenced sample: PBMCs. This chain links TRBV20-1 with TRBJ2-1, with D possibly being TRBD1 (5 bases). This clonotype was obtained from a man between 18 and 35 years old in good health and CMV-seronegative. Here the CDR3 reads CSARQNDEQFF. The DNA for the CDR3 is TGCAGTGCAAGACAGAACGATGAGCAGTTCTTC.